The present entry profiles one TCR beta chain with its context. These data are taken from a study of cytomegalovirus exposure and HLA in healthy donors. This CDR3 has 13 amino acids. V gave up 6 bases and J gave up 5 bases, with 11 bases separating them. Germline loops: CDR1 MNHEY, CDR2 SVGAGI. This PCR relied on a set of 60 Vbeta primers and 13 Jbeta primers. TCRdb's table, derived via immunoSEQ multiplex PCR, lists solely in-frame clones and lacks some. The sample lists more than 130,000 clones, more than 60% seen once, with about 2.5% in the top ten. This sequence was found in a male donor in good health and CMV-seronegative. J is TRBJ1-5 and V is TRBV6-5; possible D gene TRBD1, 5 bases. The specimen was PBMCs. The CDR3 here is CASRSGLHQPQHF. The CDR3 DNA follows: TGTGCCAGCAGATCAGGGTTGCATCAGCCCCAGCATTTT.